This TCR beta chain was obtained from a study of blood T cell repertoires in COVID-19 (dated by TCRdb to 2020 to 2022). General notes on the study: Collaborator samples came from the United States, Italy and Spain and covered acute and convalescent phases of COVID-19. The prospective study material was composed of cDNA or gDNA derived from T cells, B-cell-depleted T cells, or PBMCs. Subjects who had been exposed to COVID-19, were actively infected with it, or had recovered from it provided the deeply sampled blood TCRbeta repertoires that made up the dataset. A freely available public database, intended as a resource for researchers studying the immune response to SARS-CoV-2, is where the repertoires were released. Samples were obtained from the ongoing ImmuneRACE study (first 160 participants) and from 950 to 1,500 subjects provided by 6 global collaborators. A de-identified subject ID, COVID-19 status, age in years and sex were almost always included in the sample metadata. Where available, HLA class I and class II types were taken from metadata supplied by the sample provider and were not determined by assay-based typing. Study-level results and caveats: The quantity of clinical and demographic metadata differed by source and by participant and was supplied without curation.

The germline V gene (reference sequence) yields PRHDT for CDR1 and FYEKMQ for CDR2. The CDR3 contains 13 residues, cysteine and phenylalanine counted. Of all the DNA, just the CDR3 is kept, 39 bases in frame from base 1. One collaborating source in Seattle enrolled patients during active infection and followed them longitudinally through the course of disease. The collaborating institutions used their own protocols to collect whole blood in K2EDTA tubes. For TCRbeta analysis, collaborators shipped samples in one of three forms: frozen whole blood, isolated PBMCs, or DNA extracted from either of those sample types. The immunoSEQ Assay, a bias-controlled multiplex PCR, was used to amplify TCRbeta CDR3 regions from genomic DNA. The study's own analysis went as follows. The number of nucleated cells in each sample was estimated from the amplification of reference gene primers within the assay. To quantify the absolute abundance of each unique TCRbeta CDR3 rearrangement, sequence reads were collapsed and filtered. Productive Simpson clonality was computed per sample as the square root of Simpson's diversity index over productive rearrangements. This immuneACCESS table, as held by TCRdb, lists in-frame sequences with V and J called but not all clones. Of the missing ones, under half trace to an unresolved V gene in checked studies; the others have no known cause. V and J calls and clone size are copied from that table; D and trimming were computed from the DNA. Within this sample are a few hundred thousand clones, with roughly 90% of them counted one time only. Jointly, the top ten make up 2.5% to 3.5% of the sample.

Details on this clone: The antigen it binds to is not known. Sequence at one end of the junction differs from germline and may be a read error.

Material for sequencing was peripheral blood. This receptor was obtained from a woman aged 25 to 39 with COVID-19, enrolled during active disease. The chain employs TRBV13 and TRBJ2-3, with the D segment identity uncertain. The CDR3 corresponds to CASTFPGTDTQYF. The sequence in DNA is TGTGCCAGCACCTTCCCAGGCACCGATACGCAGTATTTT.